These T cell receptor beta chains were read from a single sample in a study of T cells after somatic rescue of genetic block. TCRdb's copy holds only in-frame clones and misses some; the assay was immunoSEQ multiplex PCR. The table has 80,000 to 100,000 clones, 75% to 90% seen once. Sequences were obtained from peripheral blood mononuclear cells (PBMCs). These receptors were taken from a woman aged 18-29 years. Both conserved end residues are part of each CDR3. Each record gives: D gene, V gene, J gene, clone size, CDR3 DNA, CDR3 protein. The D gene is left open where the match is weak. Clone sizes are given selectively: once, few, many, or a class where the clone is expanded.

.	TRBV4-3	TRBJ2-1	once	TGCGCCAGCAGCCAAGAGTCGGTCTACTACAATGAGCAGTTCTTC	CASSQESVYYNEQFF
TRBD2	TRBV27	TRBJ2-7	.	TGTGCCAGCAGATCTGGGACTAGCGGAACCCGGGGGCCCTCCTACGAGCAGTACTTC	CASRSGTSGTRGPSYEQYF
.	TRBV25-1	TRBJ1-5	few	TGTGCCAGCAGTCAGGGAACGGGTCAGCCCCAGCATTTT	CASSQGTGQPQHF
.	TRBV15	TRBJ1-1	.	TGTGCCACCAGCGCAGGGAACACTGAAGCTTTCTTT	CATSAGNTEAFF
.	TRBV18	TRBJ2-1	.	TGTGCCAGCTCACCACCGGGGGGTCGGAATGAGCAGTTCTTC	CASSPPGGRNEQFF
TRBD2	TRBV27	TRBJ2-3	.	TGTGCCAGCAGTTTACGTCCCAGCGGGAGAATCACAGATACGCAGTATTTT	CASSLRPSGRITDTQYF
TRBD1	TRBV5-1	TRBJ2-1	.	TGCGCCAGCAGCTTAGACAGGGGGAATGAGCAGTTCTTC	CASSLDRGNEQFF
.	TRBV7-2	TRBJ2-1	.	TGTGCCAGCAGCTTTAGGGGAGCCAATGAGCAGTTCTTC	CASSFRGANEQFF
.	TRBV10-2	TRBJ2-1	.	TGCGCCAGCAGTGATCCTAAAAAGGGACTCTCCTACAATGAGCAGTTCTTC	CASSDPKKGLSYNEQFF
TRBD2	TRBV5-1	TRBJ2-1	.	TGCGCCAGCAGCTTGGAAGCGGGAGGGCCGGATGAGCAGTTCTTC	CASSLEAGGPDEQFF
.	TRBV19	TRBJ1-2	.	TGTGCCAGTAGTATCACAGGGAACAACTATGGCTACACCTTC	CASSITGNNYGYTF
.	TRBV7-2	TRBJ2-3	.	TGTGCCAGCACCCTGGACCGATACACAGATACGCAGTATTTT	CASTLDRYTDTQYF
.	TRBV7-9	TRBJ1-3	.	TGTGCCAGCAGCTTATCTCCCGACGTCAGCCACTCTGGAAACACCATATATTTT	CASSLSPDVSHSGNTIYF
.	TRBV7-6	TRBJ1-4	.	TGTGCCAGCAGCTTAGGAACTGGGGCTGCAACTAATGAAAAACTGTTTTTT	CASSLGTGAATNEKLFF
TRBD2	TRBV7-6	TRBJ2-7	.	TGTGCCAGCAGCTTATCCAGGCTGGGGACTAGCGCAGACGAGCAGTACTTC	CASSLSRLGTSADEQYF
TRBD2	TRBV28	TRBJ2-7	once	TGTGCCAGCAGTCCTAGCGGGTACGAGCAGTACTTC	CASSPSGYEQYF
TRBD2	TRBV28	TRBJ2-1	few	TGTGCCAGCAGTTTCGTGGGACTAGCGGGAAGAGGAGGCCCCAATGAGCAGTTCTTC	CASSFVGLAGRGGPNEQFF
TRBD2	TRBV7-3	TRBJ2-2	.	TGTGCCAGCAGCTTAACCCGCCCCGGGAGGACCGGGGAGCTGTTTTTT	CASSLTRPGRTGELFF
.	TRBV11-2	TRBJ2-7	.	TGTGCCAGCAGCTTTCCCGGCGCCTACGAGCAGTACTTC	CASSFPGAYEQYF
.	TRBV9	TRBJ1-2	.	TGTGCCAGCAGCGTATGGGGGGCGCTTGGCTACACCTTC	CASSVWGALGYTF
TRBD1	TRBV28	TRBJ1-5	.	TGTGCCAGCAGTTTAGGACAGGATAATCAGCCCCAGCATTTT	CASSLGQDNQPQHF
.	TRBV5-1	TRBJ1-1	.	TGCGCCAGCAGTCTTCTCACTAGGAACACTGAAGCTTTCTTT	CASSLLTRNTEAFF
.	TRBV4-2	TRBJ2-2	.	TGTGCCAGCAGCCAAAGAGGAGACGGGGAGCTGTTTTTT	CASSQRGDGELFF
TRBD1	TRBV7-9	TRBJ1-2	.	TGTGCCAGCAGCACGCACGGGACAGGGAGATTTGGCTACACCTTC	CASSTHGTGRFGYTF
.	TRBV29-1	TRBJ1-2	.	TGCAGCGTTGAAGAGAGGAGACAGGTGAACTATGGCTACACCTTC	CSVEERRQVNYGYTF
.	TRBV10-3	TRBJ2-1	.	TGTGCCATCAGTGAGGCGGGCAGGGACTTAAGCAATGAGCAGTTCTTC	CAISEAGRDLSNEQFF
.	TRBV9	TRBJ2-7	.	TGTGCCAGCAGCGTCTATGGACAGTTCGACGAGCAGTACTTC	CASSVYGQFDEQYF
TRBD1	TRBV7-8	TRBJ1-5	.	TGTGCCAGCAGCTTAGCCGGAAGGGGGCTCTTTAGCAATCAGCCCCAGCATTTT	CASSLAGRGLFSNQPQHF
.	TRBV6-5	TRBJ1-1	once	TGTGCCAGCAGTTACGGGTCGAACACTGAAGCTTTCTTT	CASSYGSNTEAFF
.	TRBV5-1	TRBJ1-1	few	TGCGCCAGCACCCTCGGGGTGAACACTGAAGCTTTCTTT	CASTLGVNTEAFF
.	TRBV18	TRBJ1-1	.	TGTGCCAGCTCACCAGATTCAGGGTGGGCCACTGAAGCTTTCTTT	CASSPDSGWATEAFF
TRBD2	TRBV29-1	TRBJ2-1	.	TGCAGCGTTAGGACTAGCGGGAGAATCACCCGCTACAATGAGCAGTTCTTC	CSVRTSGRITRYNEQFF
.	TRBV11-3	TRBJ1-5	.	TGTGCCAGCAGCTTAGATGGGGGGTCGGGGAGCAATCAGCCCCAGCATTTT	CASSLDGGSGSNQPQHF
.	TRBV2	TRBJ2-2	once	TGTGCCAGCAGTACTACCAGGGACTCCCCCTCCGGGGAGCTGTTTTTT	CASSTTRDSPSGELFF
TRBD1	TRBV28	TRBJ1-2	.	TGTGCCAGCAGTGGCGACAGGGGCCCAGTTGGCTACACCTTC	CASSGDRGPVGYTF
.	TRBV30	TRBJ2-7	.	TGTGCCTGGTCTTGGTCACCCTCCTCCTACGAGCAGTACTTC	CAWSWSPSSYEQYF
TRBD2	TRBV2	TRBJ2-7	once	TGTGCCAGCAGTGGGACTAGCGGGAGACACGAGCAGTACTTC	CASSGTSGRHEQYF
TRBD1	TRBV28	TRBJ1-4	.	TGTGCCGGTACAGGGGGCGGGAGTGAAAAACTGTTTTTT	CAGTGGGSEKLFF
.	TRBV7-2	TRBJ1-4	.	TGTGCCAGCAGCCCACGCGTGGGGGTTTTGGAAAAACTGTTTTTT	CASSPRVGVLEKLFF
TRBD1	TRBV18	TRBJ2-7	once	TGTGCCAGCTCACTTGGACAGGGGACCTACGAGCAGTACTTC	CASSLGQGTYEQYF
.	TRBV27	TRBJ1-2	once	TGTGCCAGCAGTTTAGGCTCGTCTAACTATGGCTACACCTTC	CASSLGSSNYGYTF
TRBD1	TRBV6-1	TRBJ1-3	.	TGTGCCAGCAGTGACTACAGGGGTTCTGGAAACACCATATATTTT	CASSDYRGSGNTIYF
.	TRBV27	TRBJ2-1	.	TGTGCCAGCAGTAGGGGAAGCTCCTACAATGAGCAGTTCTTC	CASSRGSSYNEQFF